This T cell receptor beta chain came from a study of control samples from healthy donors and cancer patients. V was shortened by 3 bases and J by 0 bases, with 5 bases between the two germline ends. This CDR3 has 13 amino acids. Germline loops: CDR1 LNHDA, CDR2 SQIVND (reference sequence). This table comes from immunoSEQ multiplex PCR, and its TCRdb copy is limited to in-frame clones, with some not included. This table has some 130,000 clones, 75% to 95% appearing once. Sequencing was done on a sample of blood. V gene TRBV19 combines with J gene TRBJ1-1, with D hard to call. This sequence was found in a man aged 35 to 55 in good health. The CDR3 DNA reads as TGTGCCAGTAGTATCAACATGAACACTGAAGCTTTCTTT. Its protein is CASSINMNTEAFF.